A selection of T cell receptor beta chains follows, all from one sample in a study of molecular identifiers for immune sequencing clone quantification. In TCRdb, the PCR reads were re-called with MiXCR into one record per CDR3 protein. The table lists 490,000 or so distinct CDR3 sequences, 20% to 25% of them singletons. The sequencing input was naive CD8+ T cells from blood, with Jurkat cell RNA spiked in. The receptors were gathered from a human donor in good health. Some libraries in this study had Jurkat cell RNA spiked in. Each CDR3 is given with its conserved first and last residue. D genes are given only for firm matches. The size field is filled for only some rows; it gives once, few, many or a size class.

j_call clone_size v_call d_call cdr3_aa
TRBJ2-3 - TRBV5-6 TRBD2 CASSPGGTPDTQYF
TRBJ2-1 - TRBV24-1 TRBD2 CATSSGLAGRNEQFF
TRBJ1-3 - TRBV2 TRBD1 CASRDRVENGNTIYF
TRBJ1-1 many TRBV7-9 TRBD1 CASSLVGQGATEAFF
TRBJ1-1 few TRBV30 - CAWSAPGPEAFF
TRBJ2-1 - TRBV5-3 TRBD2 CASSYRTSGTHNEQFF
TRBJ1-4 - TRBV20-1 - CSARDTRAAGWGQEKLFF
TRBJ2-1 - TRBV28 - CASSLELNEQFF
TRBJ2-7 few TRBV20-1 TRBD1 CLPGQGAIEQHF
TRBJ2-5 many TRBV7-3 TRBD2 CASSLIPSGSRETQYF
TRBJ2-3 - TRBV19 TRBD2 CASSLAEGRVVYTDTQYF
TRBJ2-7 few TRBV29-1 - CSVGPADEQYF
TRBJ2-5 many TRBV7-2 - CASSLETRGETQYF
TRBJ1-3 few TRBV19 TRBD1 CASGQAVGNTIYF
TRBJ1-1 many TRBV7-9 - CASRTGSATEAFF
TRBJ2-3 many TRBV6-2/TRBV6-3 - CASSYSTDYYTDTQYF
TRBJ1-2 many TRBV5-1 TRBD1 CASSLRGQGEANYGYTF
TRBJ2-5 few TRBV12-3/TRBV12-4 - CASSMTGRRETQYF
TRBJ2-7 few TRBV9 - CASSVVGRALDEQYF
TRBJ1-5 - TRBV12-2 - CASRPSDQPQHF
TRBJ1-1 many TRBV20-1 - CSAEGTEYTEAFF
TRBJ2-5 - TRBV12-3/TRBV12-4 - CASGFRQPQETQYF
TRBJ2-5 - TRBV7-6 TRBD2 CASSSARGARETQYF
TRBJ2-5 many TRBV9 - CASSATGYETQYF